These T cell receptor beta chains were read from a single sample in a study of spatial heterogeneity in lung cancer. One entry per CDR3 protein, called by TCRdb with MiXCR from the 5' RACE reads. The sample has roughly 5,000 distinct CDR3 sequences, 10% to 15% seen once. Sequencing used lung tumor tissue, obtained at surgery. Receptors originate from a female donor with early-stage non-small cell lung cancer. CDR3s include the opening cysteine and the closing phenylalanine or tryptophan. A D gene is named only where the DNA matches it firmly. The listing skips clone size in some rows; elsewhere it reads once, few, many or a size class.

d_call j_call v_call clone_size cdr3_aa cdr3_nt
. TRBJ2-1 TRBV9 many CASSAGARLSYNEQFF TGTGCCAGCAGCGCAGGGGCCCGACTATCCTACAATGAGCAGTTCTTC
TRBD2 TRBJ2-3 TRBV5-1 many CASSSGLAGVTGTDTQYF TGCGCCAGCAGCTCGGGACTAGCGGGAGTAACTGGCACAGATACGCAGTATTTT
. TRBJ1-4 TRBV6-5 medium-sized CASSQLPGRPDLTTNEKLFF TGTGCCAGCAGTCAACTTCCGGGACGCCCCGATCTCACAACTAATGAAAAACTGTTTTTT
. TRBJ1-1 TRBV20-1 many CSAGAAGPNTEAFF TGCAGTGCCGGGGCCGCGGGGCCTAACACTGAAGCTTTCTTT
TRBD1 TRBJ2-3 TRBV6-1 many CASSGDRVRDTQYF TGTGCCAGCAGCGGGGACAGGGTCAGGGATACGCAGTATTTT
. TRBJ2-6 TRBV5-5 medium-sized CASSPGNPNSGANVLTF TGTGCCAGCAGCCCAGGAAACCCGAACTCTGGGGCCAACGTCCTGACTTTC
. TRBJ2-2 TRBV10-3 medium-sized CAIKAHGTQNTGELFF TGTGCCATCAAGGCCCACGGGACCCAGAACACCGGGGAGCTGTTTTTT
TRBD1 TRBJ2-1 TRBV18 medium-sized CASSPSSTGGRGEQFF TGTGCCAGCTCACCATCCTCGACAGGGGGACGTGGTGAGCAGTTCTTC
TRBD1 TRBJ1-1 TRBV20-1 . CSADTGEATEAFF TGCAGTGCAGACACAGGGGAGGCCACTGAAGCTTTCTTT
. TRBJ2-3 TRBV11-2 many CASSPQNTQYF TGTGCCAGCAGCCCCCAGAATACGCAGTATTTT
. TRBJ1-4 TRBV7-9 medium-sized CASSRVGTTNEKLFF TGTGCCAGCAGTCGAGTCGGAACAACTAATGAAAAACTGTTTTTT
. TRBJ2-1 TRBV5-8 many CASSRDLSYNEQFF TGTGCCAGCAGCCGGGACCTCTCCTACAATGAGCAGTTCTTC
TRBD1 TRBJ1-4 TRBV10-3 . CAISESTGGGGRKLFF TGTGCCATCAGTGAGTCGACGGGCGGAGGGGGCAGAAAACTGTTTTTT
. TRBJ2-7 TRBV28 many CASSFGLATYEQYF TGTGCCAGCAGTTTCGGGCTAGCGACCTACGAGCAGTACTTC
TRBD2 TRBJ2-7 TRBV7-9 many CATSPSSGMVQYF TGTGCCACCTCCCCGAGCAGCGGGATGGTGCAGTACTTC
. TRBJ2-3 TRBV29-1 medium-sized CSVASLSPTDTQYF TGCAGCGTTGCTAGTCTTAGTCCCACAGATACGCAGTATTTT
. TRBJ2-7 TRBV7-8 medium-sized CASSLISSYEQYF TGTGCCAGCAGCTTGATCAGCTCCTACGAGCAGTACTTC
. TRBJ2-3 TRBV10-2 medium-sized CASSAERSTDTQYF TGCGCCAGCAGTGCGGAGCGGAGCACAGATACGCAGTATTTT
TRBD1 TRBJ2-2 TRBV5-1 many CASSETTGRTGELFF TGCGCCAGCAGCGAAACGACAGGGCGTACCGGGGAGCTGTTTTTT
. TRBJ2-3 TRBV6-2/TRBV6-3 medium-sized CASRDPFSHTSTDTQYF TGTGCCAGCAGAGATCCATTTTCCCACACTAGCACAGATACGCAGTATTTT
TRBD2 TRBJ2-1 TRBV6-5 many CASSWGFLAGDSYEQFF TGTGCCAGCAGCTGGGGCTTTCTAGCGGGAGACAGCTATGAGCAGTTCTTC
. TRBJ2-6 TRBV7-2 many CASRLTGTSGANVLTF TGTGCCAGCAGACTGACAGGAACCTCTGGGGCCAACGTCCTGACTTTC
. TRBJ1-1 TRBV10-3 medium-sized CAISDGQNPTEAFF TGTGCCATCAGCGATGGACAGAACCCCACTGAAGCTTTCTTT
. TRBJ1-5 TRBV6-2/TRBV6-3 medium-sized CASSSRGLGNQPQHF TGTGCCAGCAGTTCCCGGGGTTTGGGGAATCAGCCCCAGCATTTT
. TRBJ1-6 TRBV4-2 many CASSQDSSSYNSPLHF TGTGCCAGCAGCCAGGACAGTAGCTCCTATAATTCACCCCTCCACTTT
TRBD2 TRBJ2-1 TRBV7-3 . CASSFVAGVRQFF TGTGCCAGCAGCTTTGTAGCGGGAGTTCGTCAGTTCTTC
TRBD1 TRBJ1-5 TRBV6-1 medium-sized CASIITGDSNQPQHF TGTGCCAGCATAATTACAGGGGATAGCAATCAGCCCCAGCATTTT
. TRBJ1-1 TRBV4-1 medium-sized CASSQDWGVNTEAFF TGCGCCAGCAGCCAAGATTGGGGGGTGAACACTGAAGCTTTCTTT
TRBD2 TRBJ2-3 TRBV30 many CAWGPWSGTSTDTQYF TGTGCCTGGGGCCCATGGAGCGGGACTAGCACAGATACGCAGTATTTT
. TRBJ2-1 TRBV21-1 medium-sized CASSSWTSGRREQFF TGTGCCAGCAGCTCCTGGACTAGCGGGAGGAGGGAGCAGTTCTTC
. TRBJ2-1 TRBV3-1 . CASSPRTGVAGEDNEQFF TGTGCCAGCAGCCCACGGACAGGGGTAGCGGGAGAGGACAATGAGCAGTTCTTC
TRBD1 TRBJ2-5 TRBV5-1 medium-sized CASSLTSPGQGWETQYF TGCGCCAGCAGCCTGACGAGCCCTGGACAGGGGTGGGAGACCCAGTACTTC
TRBD2 TRBJ2-7 TRBV3-1 . CASSQDSAGLAGHFSYEQYF TGTGCCAGCAGCCAAGATTCAGCCGGCCTAGCGGGACATTTCTCCTACGAGCAGTACTTC
. TRBJ2-7 TRBV28 . CASSLIGAESYEQYF TGTGCCAGCAGTTTGATAGGTGCCGAATCCTACGAGCAGTACTTC
. TRBJ1-2 TRBV3-1 many CASSQSPGMINYGYTF TGTGCCAGCAGCCAATCTCCCGGAATGATTAACTATGGCTACACCTTC
. TRBJ2-7 TRBV5-5 many CASSLVATAYEQYF TGTGCCAGCAGCTTGGTGGCGACAGCCTACGAGCAGTACTTC
. TRBJ2-1 TRBV7-9 . CASSSRTGGHEQFF TGTGCCAGCAGCTCCCGGACTGGAGGGCATGAGCAGTTCTTC
. TRBJ2-1 TRBV20-1 medium-sized CSATQGGSEQFF TGCAGTGCTACCCAAGGTGGCAGTGAGCAGTTCTTC
. TRBJ2-3 TRBV7-3 . CASSSRETRGDTQYF TGTGCCAGCAGCTCTAGGGAGACCAGGGGAGATACGCAGTATTTT